What follows are 5 T cell receptor beta chains derived from one specimen sequenced in a study of Ad26.COV2.S vaccination and SARS-CoV-2 variants. Sequenced by immunoSEQ multiplex PCR; TCRdb stores in-frame clones only, minus some. The profile covers about 400,000 clones, with about 92% appearing a single time and 1.5% to 2% taken by the ten largest. Treatment described: roughly 19 received Ad26.COV2.S at low or high dose, single or two shots; about 5 received placebo; per-sample allocation not given. After the first vaccine or placebo injection, samples were drawn on day 63. This specimen was peripheral blood, taken in a trial of Ad26.COV2.S vaccine versus placebo. The receptors were sampled from a person between 18 and 59 years old who received the Ad26.COV2.S COVID-19 vaccine or a placebo.

This chain connects TRBV15 to TRBJ1-4; maybe TRBD1 (5 bases). Between the trimmed V and J ends, which lost 4 bases and 9 bases, there was a span of 18 bases. The CDR3 is made up of 15 amino acids. CDR1 is LNHNV and CDR2 is YYDKDF in the germline V gene (reference sequence). The CDR3 DNA reads TGTGCCACCAGCAACCAGGTTGAGGGGTGGAAAAAACTGTTTTTT. This gives the protein CATSNQVEGWKKLFF.

A single count supports this clone. The genes are TRBV20-1 and TRBJ2-7, with D perhaps matching TRBD1 (5 bases). The germline V gene encodes CDR1 DFQATT and CDR2 SNEGSKA (reference sequence). Trimming removed 6 bases from V and 6 bases from J, with 12 bases in between. The CDR3 extends over 11 amino acids. This CDR3 reads CSAVIGAEQYF. CDR3 nucleotides: TGCAGTGCAGTAATTGGGGCCGAGCAGTACTTC.

V usage is TRBV30 and J usage is TRBJ2-6, with D perhaps matching TRBD1 or TRBD2 (6 bases each). This CDR3 has 14 residues. Trimming cost V 4 bases and J 2 bases, with 9 bases left between them. The V gene's germline CDR1 is GTSNPN and CDR2 SVGIG (reference sequence). DNA of the CDR3: TGTGCCTGGAAGAGGGGGGCTGGGGCCAACGTCCTGACTTTC. Amino acids: CAWKRGAGANVLTF.

This rearrangement joins TRBV12-3 or TRBV12-4 to TRBJ1-5; 7 bases are a match to TRBD1. V lost 3 bases and J lost 7; bases outside the gene matches: 3. The CDR3 sequence is 13 residues long. CDR3 sequence: CASSFYRGQPQHF. CDR3 bases: TGTGCCAGCAGTTTTTACAGGGGCCAGCCCCAGCATTTT.

The chain uses TRBV29-1 and TRBJ1-2, with D uncertain. The CDR3 runs 11 residues. Trimming took off 7 bases at V and 4 bases at J, with 10 bases between the two ends. The germline CDR1 and CDR2 sequences are SQVTM and ANQGSEA. The CDR3 nucleotides read TGCAGCGACGGGAGATCCTATGGCTACACCTTC. Translation gives CSDGRSYGYTF.